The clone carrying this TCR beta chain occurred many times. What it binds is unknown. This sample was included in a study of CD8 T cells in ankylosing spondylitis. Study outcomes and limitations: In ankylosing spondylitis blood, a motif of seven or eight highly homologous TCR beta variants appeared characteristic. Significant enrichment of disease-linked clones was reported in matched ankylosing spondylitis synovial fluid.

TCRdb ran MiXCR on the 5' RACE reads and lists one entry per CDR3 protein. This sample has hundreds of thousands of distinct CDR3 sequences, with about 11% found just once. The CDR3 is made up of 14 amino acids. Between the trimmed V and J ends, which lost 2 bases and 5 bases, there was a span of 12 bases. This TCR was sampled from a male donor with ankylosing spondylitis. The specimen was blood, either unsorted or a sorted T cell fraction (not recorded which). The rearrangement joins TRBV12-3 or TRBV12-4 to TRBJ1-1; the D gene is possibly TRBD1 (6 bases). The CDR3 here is CASSLSGAETEAFF. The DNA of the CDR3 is TGTGCCAGCAGTTTATCGGGGGCGGAGACTGAAGCTTTCTTT.